What follows are 7 T cell receptor beta chains derived from one specimen sequenced in a study of blood T cell repertoires in COVID-19. Method: immunoSEQ multiplex PCR; TCRdb's copy keeps in-frame clones and lacks some. The sample consists of 200,000 to 250,000 clones, roughly 80% of them appearing once. The sequenced sample consisted of peripheral blood. These receptor sequences come from a woman older than 75 with COVID-19, enrolled during active disease.

This chain uses TRBV19 with TRBJ1-5; D call uncertain. The V end lost 4 bases, the J end lost 2 bases, and 9 bases lay between the germline ends. Germline V gene data show CDR1 as LNHDA and CDR2 as SQIVND (reference sequence). The CDR3 consists of 14 residues. CDR3 DNA sequence: TGTGCCAGTAGTACCAGCGTGGGCAATCAGCCCCAGCATTTT. It codes for CASSTSVGNQPQHF.

The chain carries TRBV10-2 and TRBJ1-2; the match to TRBD1 covers 9 bases. In germline, CDR1 is WSHSY, CDR2 SAAADI. The CDR3 runs to 12 residues. The J segment lost 7 bases and the V segment lost 6 bases, leaving 3 bases of the junction unmatched. CDR3 sequence reads: CASRGDRAGYTF. In DNA form, the CDR3 reads TGCGCCAGCAGGGGGGACAGGGCTGGCTACACCTTC.

About this clone itself: A junction end diverges from the germline sequence, so it may reflect a read error. V is TRBV7-7 and J is TRBJ2-1, with 11 bases that match TRBD1. The CDR3 extends over 16 amino acids. CDR1 and CDR2 (germline): SSHAT, FNYEAQ (reference sequence). The CDR3 protein is CASSSAGTGGNNEQFF. In DNA, the CDR3 is TGTGCTAGCAGCTCAGCCGGGACAGGGGGGAACAATGAGCAGTTCTTC.

This clone was seen once. The genes are TRBV12-3 or TRBV12-4 and TRBJ1-2; no clear D gene. The V end was cut by 4 bases, the J end by 8 bases, with 11 bases between. This CDR3 is built from 12 residues. CDR3 sequence reads: CASSSTYPGYTF. The DNA of the CDR3 is TGTGCCAGCAGTTCCACCTACCCCGGCTACACCTTC.

The chain carries TRBV5-1 and TRBJ2-5, with TRBD1 matching over 8 bases. V was clipped by 2 bases and J by 3 bases; unmatched bases: 6. This CDR3 contains 15 residues. Looked up from germline, CDR1 is SGHRS and CDR2 is YFSETQ. The chain's CDR3 is CASSLAGQGKETQYF. As DNA, the CDR3 is TGCGCCAGCAGCTTAGCAGGACAGGGTAAAGAGACCCAGTACTTC.

The chain links TRBV5-1 to TRBJ2-7; TRBD1 matches 7 bases. Germline CDR1 is SGHRS and CDR2 is YFSETQ. V was clipped by 0 bases and J by 3 bases; unmatched bases: 9. This CDR3 region has 16 residues. The CDR3 here is CASSLGDREWGYEQYF. The CDR3 nucleotides read TGCGCCAGCAGCTTGGGAGACAGGGAATGGGGCTACGAGCAGTACTTC.

This chain joins TRBV28 and TRBJ2-7; 7 bases map to TRBD2. The CDR3 consists of 14 residues. The germline gives CDR1 MDHEN, CDR2 SYDVKM. After removal of 6 bases from V and 5 bases from J, the junction contained 10 bases not matched to a gene. CDR3 loop: CASSNPREGHEQYF. The CDR3 nucleotides read TGTGCCAGCAGCAACCCTAGGGAGGGCCACGAGCAGTACTTC.